The rows below give T cell receptor beta chains drawn from one sample of a study of graft-versus-host responses after intestinal transplantation. TCRdb's copy holds only in-frame clones and misses some; the assay was immunoSEQ multiplex PCR. The data show about 93,000 clones, with around 84% seen just once and about 0.8% held by the top ten. Their recognized antigens are unknown. Here the sequenced sample was unstimulated CD4+ T cells sorted from spleen or lymph node cells, taken before intestinal transplant. The receptors were sampled from a human donor who received an intestinal transplant. CDR3s leave out the opening cysteine and the closing phenylalanine or tryptophan. The order of the fields is V gene, clone size, CDR3 protein. Clone size is not always given. Where it is, it says once, few, many or a class for expanded clones.

V: TRBV6-5
size: once
CDR3: ASSRPQGGYT

V: TRBV7-9
size: -
CDR3: ASSLVGQESSGNTIY

V: TRBV4-1
size: -
CDR3: ASSQGTSSSETQY

V: TRBV4-1
size: -
CDR3: ASSQVVWEKQY

V: TRBV6-5
size: -
CDR3: ASNILRGWNSPLH

V: TRBV10-1
size: -
CDR3: ASSAGQATTDTQY

V: TRBV29-1
size: -
CDR3: SVGLGGPPMGYT

V: TRBV19
size: -
CDR3: ATRLAGDTDTQY

V: TRBV5-1
size: once
CDR3: ASSNLQGYEQY

V: TRBV4-2
size: -
CDR3: ASSQEGAGGSTGELF

V: TRBV6-4
size: once
CDR3: ASSVAPTVAYNEQF

V: TRBV2
size: once
CDR3: ASSRSRGNQPRH

V: TRBV30
size: few
CDR3: AWSLPGHSPLH

V: TRBV7-9
size: medium-sized
CDR3: ASSPGGRGGTMNTEAF

V: TRBV19
size: few
CDR3: ASGTQAHYGYT

V: TRBV5-1
size: -
CDR3: ASRNVAGGGTEQF

V: TRBV5-1
size: -
CDR3: ASSLGLNRGLSYEQY

V: TRBV13
size: -
CDR3: ASSLGVSSSYNEQF

V: TRBV5-1
size: medium-sized
CDR3: ASSLRGSDGELF

V: TRBV7-6
size: -
CDR3: ASSQFDRTGEQY

V: TRBV7-2
size: -
CDR3: ASSFVLNNEQF

V: TRBV5-1
size: -
CDR3: ASSLTGTGTYEQY

V: TRBV27
size: once
CDR3: AGKTSGAYNEQF

V: TRBV28
size: -
CDR3: ASSSPYRDLRGYNEQF

V: TRBV9
size: -
CDR3: ASSVSQESYEQY

V: TRBV9
size: -
CDR3: ASSIGGTRTDTQY

V: TRBV6-5
size: -
CDR3: ASTYGGGAAEAF

V: TRBV28
size: -
CDR3: ASSLRTGRSYEQY

V: TRBV4-2
size: -
CDR3: ASRAVGARNEQF

V: TRBV5-1
size: -
CDR3: ASRTQGGVVNEQF

V: TRBV5-1
size: -
CDR3: ASSLGVGGTTYEQY

V: TRBV28
size: -
CDR3: ASSPYGTGGQETQY

V: TRBV6-5
size: once
CDR3: ASSYGTGLGYEKLF

V: TRBV11-2
size: -
CDR3: ASSSERGPYNEQF

V: TRBV6-5
size: -
CDR3: ASSFRQTTGELF

V: TRBV5-1
size: -
CDR3: ASSSQGANYGYT

V: TRBV5-1
size: -
CDR3: ASGMTEVGTEAF

V: TRBV2
size: -
CDR3: ASRRTGGRDGYT

V: TRBV7-9
size: -
CDR3: AVTSGRKGNNNEQF

V: TRBV2
size: once
CDR3: ASRSEGSYGYT

V: TRBV4-1
size: once
CDR3: ASSQAWTPLAKNIQY

V: TRBV28
size: -
CDR3: ASSPGTGAYGYT

V: TRBV5-5
size: once
CDR3: ASSLGLANTYEQY

V: TRBV2
size: -
CDR3: ASSVLQGYEQY

V: TRBV4-1
size: few
CDR3: ASSQDALVTGRNGYT

V: TRBV30
size: -
CDR3: AWSVGQGLFYEQY

V: TRBV6-5
size: -
CDR3: ASSYIGYEQY

V: TRBV18
size: -
CDR3: ASSLAGGRGGTQY